The 17 T cell receptor beta chains reported below all come from one sample, sequenced in a study of blood T cells in healthy people across ages. Together with a sample-barcoded 5' primer, a J-beta primer mix was included in a second PCR lasting about 6 to 12 cycles. Each CDR3 protein gets one entry after TCRdb re-called the 5' RACE reads with MiXCR. The table has 1.5 million to 2 million distinct CDR3 sequences, around 48% seen once; the top ten hold around 2.1%. Sequenced material: blood. The receptors originated from a woman in her thirties or forties in good health.

This chain uses TRBV2 with TRBJ1-2; D unclear. The V end was cut by 6 bases, the J end by 3 bases, with 14 bases between. CDR1 is SNHLY, CDR2 FYNNEI, per germline. The CDR3 is 14 residues long. CDR3 DNA: TGTGCCAGCAGGGCCCCCACCACCTACTATGGCTACACCTTC. Residues: CASRAPTTYYGYTF. Using reference TRBV2 and TRBJ1-2 for the parts outside the CDR3, the full variable domain is EPEVTQTPSHQVTQMGQEVILRCVPISNHLYFYWYRQILGQKVEFLVSFYNNEISEKSEIFDDQFSVERPDGSNFTLKIRSTKLEDSAMYFCASRAPTTYYGYTFGSGTRLTVV.

The chain employs TRBV5-1 and TRBJ2-7, with 8 bases fitting TRBD1. Per germline, CDR1 SGHRS and CDR2 YFSETQ. The CDR3 runs to 15 residues. Trimming took 6 bases from V and 0 from J; bases not matched to a gene: 8. The CDR3 nucleotides are TGCGCCAGCAACGGACGGACAGGGAGCTCCTACGAGCAGTACTTC. Amino acids: CASNGRTGSSYEQYF.

This chain links TRBV20-1 with TRBJ2-7, with D tentatively TRBD1 or TRBD2 (5 bases each). In germline, CDR1 is DFQATT, CDR2 SNEGSKA (reference sequence). V was pared by 0 bases and J by 4 bases, with 13 bases between. The CDR3 runs to 14 residues. CDR3 bases: TGCAGTGCTAGAGATATTACGGGGCCTTACGAGCAGTACTTC. It encodes CSARDITGPYEQYF.

The chain couples TRBV28 to TRBJ2-1; the D gene is possibly TRBD2 (6 bases). Germline CDR1 MDHEN, CDR2 SYDVKM. The V and J ends lost 3 bases and 9 bases respectively, with 18 bases between them. The CDR3 is 15 residues long. This CDR3 is CASSLGWGERREQFF. Here the CDR3 DNA reads TGTGCCAGCAGTTTGGGGTGGGGGGAGCGGCGTGAGCAGTTCTTC.

This chain uses TRBV6-1 with TRBJ1-5, with D hard to call. The V gene lost 7 bases and the J gene lost 2 bases, with 12 bases spanning the gap. In germline, CDR1 is MNHNS, CDR2 SASEGT. The CDR3 covers 14 residues. The CDR3 loop reads CASTVLKGNQPQHF. Written as DNA, the CDR3 is TGTGCCAGCACGGTACTAAAGGGCAATCAGCCCCAGCATTTT.

This clonotype was detected a few times. This chain links TRBV29-1 with TRBJ2-3, with D possibly being TRBD1 (5 bases). The V gene lost 7 bases and the J gene lost 4 bases, with 12 bases spanning the gap. CDR1 is SQVTM and CDR2 is ANQGSEA in the germline V gene. The CDR3 contains 12 residues. CDR3 coding DNA: TGCAGCGCAGGGAAGTTCGCAGATACGCAGTATTTT. It specifies CSAGKFADTQYF.

The V call is TRBV28, the J call TRBJ2-1; the D is unclear. V lost 8 bases, J lost 4 bases, and 6 bases lay in between. CDR3 length: 11 residues. Germline assignment: CDR1 MDHEN and CDR2 SYDVKM. CDR3 loop: CASLTYNEQFF. The CDR3 bases are TGTGCCAGCCTTACATACAATGAGCAGTTCTTC.

The sample holds a few counts of this clonotype. This rearrangement joins TRBV10-2 to TRBJ2-4; a weak D match, TRBD2 (6 bases). The end of the DNA aligns better with TRBJ2-5, so the J call may be wrong. Germline V gene data show CDR1 as WSHSY and CDR2 as SAAADI. The CDR3 is 11 amino acids. The CDR3 here is CASGTSETQYF. For the CDR3, the DNA is TGCGCCAGCGGGACTTCGGAGACCCAGTACTTC.

The chain carries TRBV6-1 and TRBJ1-2; D uncertain. This CDR3 comprises 14 residues. Trimming removed 7 bases at V and 3 bases at J, with 15 bases between. Germline V gene data show CDR1 as MNHNS and CDR2 as SASEGT. CDR3 in amino acids: CASIGRSADYGYTF. CDR3 DNA: TGTGCCAGCATTGGGCGGTCGGCAGACTATGGCTACACCTTC.

On this clonotype itself: A much bigger clone sits one base away, suggesting this may be a read error. The chain joins TRBV6-6 to TRBJ2-7, with 7 bases fitting TRBD1. The V gene end was trimmed by 5 bases and the J gene end by 2 bases; junction bases not matched to a gene: 6. This CDR3 is 14 amino acids long. Per the germline V gene, CDR1 is MNHNY and CDR2 is SVGAGI (reference sequence). CDR3 amino acids: CASSTGTETYEQYF. CDR3 DNA sequence: TGTGCCAGCAGTACCGGGACAGAGACCTACGAGCAGTACTTC.

This clonotype was picked up a small number of times. The chain recombines TRBV9 with TRBJ2-5, with 11 bases matching TRBD2. V shed 4 bases and J 1 base; nucleotides not matched to a gene: 12. In germline, CDR1 is SGDLS, CDR2 YYNGEE. The CDR3 contains 18 residues. The chain's CDR3 is CASSPRLAGYSSQETQYF. CDR3 bases: TGTGCCAGCAGCCCCAGACTAGCGGGGTACTCTTCCCAAGAGACCCAGTACTTC.

In its sample, this clonotype was seen a few times. The rearrangement uses TRBV3-1 and TRBJ2-7; 13 positions match TRBD2. The CDR3 is 18 amino acids. Losses at the gene ends were 2 bases for V and 0 bases for J; bases not matched to a gene: 7. The germline gives CDR1 LGHDT, CDR2 YNNKEL (reference sequence). The chain's CDR3 is CASSQRGTSGANSYEQYF. CDR3 coding DNA: TGTGCCAGCAGCCAACGGGGGACTAGCGGGGCGAACTCCTACGAGCAGTACTTC.

The table lists this clonotype with a few counts. The V gene is TRBV5-1, the J gene TRBJ2-3, with 7 bases aligning to TRBD1. V trimming: 0 bases; J trimming: 4 bases; junction bases outside the gene matches: 8. The CDR3 length is 16 residues. Germline CDR1 and CDR2: SGHRS and YFSETQ. CDR3 in amino acids: CASSLVGQAPADTQYF. CDR3 DNA: TGCGCCAGCAGCTTGGTTGGACAGGCCCCTGCAGATACGCAGTATTTT. The variable domain in full, completed from reference TRBV5-1 and TRBJ2-3, reads KAGVTQTPRYLIKTRGQQVTLSCSPISGHRSVSWYQQTPGQGLQFLFEYFSETQRNKGNFPGRFSGRQFSNSRSEMNVSTLELGDSALYLCASSLVGQAPADTQYFGPGTRLTVL.

V usage is TRBV18 and J usage is TRBJ2-1, with TRBD2 matching over 7 bases. Germline trimming cut 3 bases from V and 5 bases from J; bases unmatched to any gene: 7. CDR1 KGHSH and CDR2 LQKENI come from the germline V gene. The CDR3 loop spans 15 amino acids. The CDR3 sequence: CASSPPQGLNNEQFF. The CDR3 DNA reads TGTGCCAGCTCACCTCCCCAGGGACTAAACAATGAGCAGTTCTTC.

This clonotype has a handful of counts. The chain combines TRBV4-2 with TRBJ2-7; tentatively, D is TRBD2 (7 bases). Per the germline V gene, CDR1 is LGHNA and CDR2 is YNFKEQ. This CDR3 has 17 amino acids. V lost 4 bases and J lost 1, with 20 bases in between. The CDR3 coding sequence is TGTGCCAGCAGCCTTATTAGGGGGGGCCACTCGTCCTACGAGCAGTACTTC. It is translated as CASSLIRGGHSSYEQYF.

As concerns this clonotype: Germline is not matched at one junction end, which may reflect a read error. The chain couples TRBV7-2 to TRBJ2-5, with a weak D call TRBD2 (5 bases). The CDR3 runs to 15 residues. Germline V gene lookup returns CDR1 SGHTA and CDR2 FQGNSA. CDR3 sequence reads: CASSFTMGGGETQYF. CDR3 sequence (DNA): TGCGCCAGCAGCTTCACTATGGGCGGAGGAGAGACCCAGTACTTC.

In the case of this clonotype: The junction does not match germline at one end; this may be a read error. The gene calls are TRBV25-1 and TRBJ2-7, with D perhaps TRBD2 (6 bases). The end of the DNA fits TRBJ2-5 better, so the J call may be wrong. The germline V gene has CDR1 MGHDK and CDR2 SYGVNS. The CDR3 contains 16 residues. CDR3 nucleotide sequence: TGTGCCAACAGTGAATGGGCCGGCCTTGGAGGGGAGACCCAGTACTTC. Translating gives CANSEWAGLGGETQYF.